This entry lists 2 T cell receptor beta chains sequenced from one sample in a study of T cells in localized non-small cell lung cancer. Libraries were prepared by immunoSEQ multiplex PCR; TCRdb keeps only in-frame clonotypes and omits some of them. The sample carries about 35,000 clones, more than 85% recorded once. Here the sequenced sample was peripheral blood mononuclear cells, taken before any cancer treatment. These TCRs come from a female donor older than 55 with stage II lung adenocarcinoma.

The chain carries TRBV29-1 and TRBJ1-1, with 7 positions matching TRBD1. The CDR3 totals 16 residues. In germline, CDR1 is SQVTM, CDR2 ANQGSEA. The junction had 14 bases not matched to a gene; V was cut back by 7 bases and J by 0 bases. The CDR3 spells CSADPQGFQMNTEAFF. The CDR3 DNA is TGCAGCGCTGATCCACAGGGGTTTCAAATGAACACTGAAGCTTTCTTT.

This rearrangement joins TRBV5-1 to TRBJ2-3, with 7 bases matching TRBD1. V dropped 4 bases and J dropped 6; count of bases not matched to a gene: 5. The CDR3 extends over 13 amino acids. The germline gives CDR1 SGHRS, CDR2 YFSETQ. CDR3 sequence reads: CASSIQQGDTQYF. CDR3 DNA sequence: TGCGCCAGCAGCATACAACAGGGGGATACGCAGTATTTT.